The present T cell receptor (beta chain) was sequenced within a study of T cells in localized non-small cell lung cancer. Study-wide results and caveats: There was an association of higher blood T cell density with longer overall survival. Measurement of T cell clonality placed uninvolved adjacent lung highest, above the level in tumor. Paired adjacent lung recovered a median roughly 54 of the top 100 tumor clones.

Clones were sequenced by immunoSEQ multiplex PCR, and TCRdb holds only the in-frame ones, with some missing. The sample lists roughly 21,000 clones, approximately 91% seen once, with almost 30% in the top ten. A remark on this clone: What it binds is not known. Germline and junction disagree at one end, which may indicate a read error.

This receptor was obtained from a male donor older than 55 with stage II lung adenocarcinoma. This specimen was peripheral blood mononuclear cells, taken before any cancer treatment.

The CDR3 here is CASSSDRAETQYF. CDR3 bases: TGTGCTAGCAGCTCAGACAGGGCGGAGACCCAGTACTTC. The chain uses TRBV7-7 and TRBJ2-5, with 7 bases identical to TRBD1. There are 13 residues in the CDR3. Germline V gives CDR1 SSHAT, CDR2 FNYEAQ (reference sequence).